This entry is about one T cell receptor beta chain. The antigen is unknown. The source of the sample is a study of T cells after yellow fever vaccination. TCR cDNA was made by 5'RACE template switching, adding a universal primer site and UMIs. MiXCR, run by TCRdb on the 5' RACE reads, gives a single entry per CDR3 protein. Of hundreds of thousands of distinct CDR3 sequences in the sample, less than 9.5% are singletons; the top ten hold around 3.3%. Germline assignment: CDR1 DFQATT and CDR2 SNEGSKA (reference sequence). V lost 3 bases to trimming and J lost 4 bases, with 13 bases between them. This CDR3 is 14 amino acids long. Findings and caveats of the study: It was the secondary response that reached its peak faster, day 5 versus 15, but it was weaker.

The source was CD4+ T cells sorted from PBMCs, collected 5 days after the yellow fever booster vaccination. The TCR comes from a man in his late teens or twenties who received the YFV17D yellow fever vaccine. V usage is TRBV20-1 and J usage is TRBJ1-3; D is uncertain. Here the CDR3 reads CSASNLNGGNTIYF. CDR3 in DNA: TGCAGTGCTAGTAACCTTAATGGGGGAAACACCATATATTTT.